The 25 T cell receptor beta chains in this list originate from one sample, sequenced in a study of T cell responses to AZD1222 COVID-19 vaccine. Profiled with immunoSEQ multiplex PCR; TCRdb holds only in-frame clones, not every one. The sample shows 180,000 or so clones, roughly nine tenths of them seen only once. The sequences come from peripheral blood, collected on day 0 of AZD1222 vaccination. The receptor source for this set is an adult in good health.

V is TRBV5-5 and J is TRBJ1-1; no firm D call. Deletions cut 0 bases from V and 0 bases from J, with 9 bases between. CDR3 length: 15 amino acids. Germline V gene data show CDR1 as SGHKS and CDR2 as YYEKEE (reference sequence). CDR3 residues: CASSLVADMNTEAFF. DNA for the CDR3: TGTGCCAGCAGCTTGGTTGCAGACATGAACACTGAAGCTTTCTTT.

This rearrangement joins TRBV3-1 (or the pseudogene TRBV3-2) to TRBJ1-2; D ambiguous. The CDR3 loop spans 16 amino acids. The germline V gene has CDR1 LGHDT and CDR2 YNNKEL (reference sequence). V was trimmed by 1 base and J by 2 bases, leaving 14 bases between them. Written as DNA, the CDR3 is TGTGCCAGCAGCCAAGGAGGCTCCAGGCCCAACTATGGCTACACCTTC. This codes for CASSQGGSRPNYGYTF.

J is TRBJ2-3 and V is TRBV5-4, with TRBD1 matching 7 bases. Germline loops: CDR1 SGHNT, CDR2 YYREEE (reference sequence). J gave up 7 bases and V 4 bases, and 15 bases lay outside the gene matches. The CDR3 is made up of 16 amino acids. As DNA, the CDR3 is TGTGCCAGCAGCACCCGGACAGGAGGCTTCGGTCATACGCAGTATTTT. Encoded protein: CASSTRTGGFGHTQYF.

V is TRBV6-5 and J is TRBJ1-4; D gene uncertain. The CDR3 covers 11 residues. The germline gives CDR1 MNHEY, CDR2 SVGAGI. CDR3: CGSRDGEKLFF. CDR3 DNA: TGTGGCAGTCGTGACGGAGAAAAACTGTTTTTT.

This CDR3 is CASSPQGWNTEAFF. The DNA of the CDR3 is TGTGCCAGCAGCCCTCAGGGGTGGAACACTGAAGCTTTCTTT. The V and J genes are TRBV13 and TRBJ1-1; D is perhaps TRBD1 (6 bases). Germline loops: CDR1 PRHDT, CDR2 FYEKMQ (reference sequence). The V gene lost 5 bases and the J gene lost 1 base, with 11 bases spanning the gap. This CDR3 is built from 14 residues.

The gene calls are TRBV7-2 and TRBJ2-1; 15 bases match TRBD2. Losses at the gene ends were 6 bases for V and 2 bases for J; bases not matched to a gene: 11. This CDR3 comprises 19 residues. CDR1 is SGHTA and CDR2 is FQGNSA in the germline V gene. CDR3 amino acids: CASSRSGTSGRRTYNEQFF. CDR3 nucleotide sequence: TGTGCCAGCAGTCGGTCCGGGACTAGCGGGAGGAGGACCTACAATGAGCAGTTCTTC.

The V and J genes are TRBV3-1 (or the pseudogene TRBV3-2) and TRBJ1-2; D is ambiguous. Germline CDR1 reads LGHDT; CDR2 reads YNNKEL (reference sequence). Deletions cut 1 base from V and 5 bases from J, with 14 bases between. The CDR3 is made up of 15 amino acids. CDR3 loop: CASSQGPLLGYGYTF. CDR3 nucleotide sequence: TGTGCCAGCAGCCAAGGACCCCTTCTTGGGTATGGCTACACCTTC.

CDR3 DNA: TGTGCCAGCTCACCACAGAGTACTCAGGGGGCGGACTACACCTTC. It codes for CASSPQSTQGADYTF. The rearrangement uses TRBV18 and TRBJ1-2; 8 bases fit TRBD1. The V gene's germline CDR1 is KGHSH and CDR2 LQKENI. CDR3 size: 15 residues. V trimming: 1 base; J trimming: 10 bases; junction bases outside the gene matches: 11.

The chain employs TRBV7-9 and TRBJ2-5; tentative D call: TRBD2 (5 bases). This CDR3 is built from 12 residues. Germline CDR1 SEHNR, CDR2 FQNEAQ (reference sequence). The V and J ends lost 4 bases and 5 bases respectively, with 8 bases between them. CDR3 sequence (DNA): TGTGCCAGCAGCTCCTCGGGGGAGACCCAGTACTTC. This translates into CASSSSGETQYF.

V gene TRBV27 combines with J gene TRBJ1-2; D is unresolved. V lost 6 bases and J 8 bases, leaving 16 bases between the germline ends. Germline V CDR1 and CDR2: MNHEY, SMNVEV (reference sequence). This CDR3 has 13 residues. The CDR3 here is CASSDLGNRGYTF. Written as DNA, the CDR3 is TGTGCCAGCAGCGACCTTGGGAATCGAGGCTACACCTTC.

The V gene is TRBV2, the J gene TRBJ2-7; 12 nucleotides agree with TRBD2. The CDR3 loop spans 16 amino acids. Germline V gene lookup returns CDR1 SNHLY and CDR2 FYNNEI. V lost 1 base and J lost 4; bases outside the gene matches: 5. CDR3 DNA sequence: TGTGCCAGCAGTGAAGTGGGACTAGCGGGTTCATACGAGCAGTACTTC. It encodes CASSEVGLAGSYEQYF.

This clone was seen just once. This chain connects TRBV5-1 to TRBJ1-4; 8 nucleotides line up with TRBD1. Looked up from germline, CDR1 is SGHRS and CDR2 is YFSETQ. Trimming at V came to 0 bases and at J to 8 bases, leaving 6 bases not matched to a gene. This CDR3 spans 15 amino acids. This CDR3 reads CASSLGQGKDEKLFF. The CDR3 nucleotides are TGCGCCAGCAGCTTGGGACAGGGGAAAGACGAAAAACTGTTTTTT.

This clone was counted once. The chain uses TRBV27 and TRBJ1-5, with 10 bases matching TRBD1. The germline V gene has CDR1 MNHEY and CDR2 SMNVEV (reference sequence). The CDR3 is 17 amino acids. V trimming: 3 bases; J trimming: 0 bases; junction bases outside the gene matches: 5. CDR3 DNA sequence: TGTGCCAGCAGTTTGGGGACAGGGGACCATAGCAATCAGCCCCAGCATTTT. Amino acid sequence: CASSLGTGDHSNQPQHF.

The chain has TRBV4-1 and TRBJ2-7; 9 nucleotides line up with TRBD2. The germline CDR1 and CDR2 sequences are MGHRA and YSYEKL. V dropped 1 base and J dropped 4; count of bases not matched to a gene: 5. This CDR3 is 15 amino acids long. CDR3 DNA sequence: TGCGCCAGCAGCCAAGTTTTAGCGGGAGTTTACGAGCAGTACTTC. This codes for CASSQVLAGVYEQYF.

The V call is TRBV28, the J call TRBJ1-4, with unresolved D. This CDR3 is built from 13 residues. V was cut by 4 bases and J by 8 bases, with 11 bases left in between. Per the germline V gene, CDR1 is MDHEN and CDR2 is SYDVKM. The CDR3 loop is CASSSPHGEKLFF. CDR3 DNA: TGTGCCAGCAGTTCCCCCCACGGGGAAAAACTGTTTTTT.

The gene calls are TRBV18 and TRBJ1-1, with TRBD1 matching over 9 bases. Trimming at V came to 0 bases and at J to 3 bases, leaving 8 bases not matched to a gene. The germline V gene encodes CDR1 KGHSH and CDR2 LQKENI. This CDR3 is built from 17 residues. For the CDR3, the DNA is TGTGCCAGCTCACCACCGGGACAGGGATGGTTGTACACTGAAGCTTTCTTT. Translated, it gives CASSPPGQGWLYTEAFF.

The CDR3 sequence is CASSPGQLLLSYEQYF. CDR3 nucleotide sequence: TGCGCCAGCAGCCCAGGACAGTTACTCCTTTCCTACGAGCAGTACTTC. The chain is built from TRBV4-1 and TRBJ2-7; D might be TRBD1 (6 bases). Trimming left V 4 bases short and J 1 base short, with 17 bases between. The CDR3 has 16 amino acids. Per germline, CDR1 MGHRA and CDR2 YSYEKL.

This chain uses TRBV13 with TRBJ1-2; 7 bases map to TRBD1. The germline V gene has CDR1 PRHDT and CDR2 FYEKMQ (reference sequence). The CDR3 sequence is 13 residues long. V was pared by 5 bases and J by 8 bases, with 8 bases of the junction left unmatched. CDR3 bases: TGTGCCAGCAGCAAAGGACAGGCGAGGGGCTACACCTTC. It translates to CASSKGQARGYTF.

The chain employs TRBV11-2 and TRBJ2-5; 7 nucleotides match TRBD2. CDR1 is SGHAT and CDR2 is FQNNGV in the germline V gene. Losses at the gene ends were 3 bases for V and 1 base for J; bases not matched to a gene: 8. The CDR3 runs to 16 residues. The CDR3 coding sequence is TGTGCCAGCAGCTTCAGGGTAGCGGGCCCCCAAGAGACCCAGTACTTC. Protein: CASSFRVAGPQETQYF.

This clone appeared a single time. The V gene is TRBV30, the J gene TRBJ1-2; perhaps TRBD1 as D (5 bases). CDR3 size: 17 residues. The V and J ends lost 5 bases and 2 bases respectively, with 24 bases between them. The germline V gene has CDR1 GTSNPN and CDR2 SVGIG (reference sequence). The CDR3 region is CAWGTVQGMRVNYGYTF. In nucleotides, the CDR3 is TGTGCCTGGGGCACCGTCCAGGGAATGAGAGTAAACTATGGCTACACCTTC.

Only a few counts were recorded for this clone. This chain uses TRBV5-1 with TRBJ1-1; no definite D call. Germline V gives CDR1 SGHRS, CDR2 YFSETQ. The CDR3 sequence is 13 residues long. V was trimmed by 4 bases and J by 4 bases, leaving 11 bases between them. The CDR3 DNA is TGCGCCAGCAGCAGGGCATTAGGCACTGAAGCTTTCTTT. It encodes CASSRALGTEAFF.

The chain uses TRBV27 and TRBJ2-3; 8 bases fit TRBD2. Germline-derived CDR1 and CDR2 are MNHEY and SMNVEV (reference sequence). V shed 6 bases, J shed 5 bases, and the junction held 13 bases outside the gene matches. This CDR3 comprises 16 residues. The CDR3 here is CASSQRREGLGDTQYF. CDR3 DNA sequence: TGTGCCAGCAGCCAGAGACGGGAGGGCCTGGGAGATACGCAGTATTTT.

The rearrangement links TRBV7-9 to TRBJ1-1, with D hard to call. Germline-derived CDR1 and CDR2 are SEHNR and FQNEAQ (reference sequence). This CDR3 has 12 amino acids. The ends were cut back, 3 bases at V and 4 bases at J, with 6 bases in the middle. The CDR3 bases are TGTGCCAGCAGCTTCCTCAGCACTGAAGCTTTCTTT. Its translation: CASSFLSTEAFF.

This sequence joins TRBV24-1 and TRBJ2-5; D is perhaps TRBD2 (5 bases). Trimming removed 0 bases from V and 2 bases from J, with 9 bases in between. This CDR3 has 15 residues. From germline, CDR1 is KGHDR and CDR2 SFDVKD. The chain's CDR3 is CATSDLREVQETQYF. CDR3 DNA sequence: TGTGCCACCAGTGATTTGCGGGAAGTTCAAGAGACCCAGTACTTC.

The chain employs TRBV19 and TRBJ2-7; possibly TRBD2 for D (6 bases). The CDR3 has 14 amino acids. From germline, CDR1 is LNHDA and CDR2 SQIVND (reference sequence). The V end lost 5 bases, the J end lost 2 bases, and 13 bases lay between the germline ends. The CDR3 is CASSAGRGAYEQYF. The CDR3 DNA sequence: TGTGCCAGTAGTGCCGGGCGGGGTGCCTACGAGCAGTACTTC.